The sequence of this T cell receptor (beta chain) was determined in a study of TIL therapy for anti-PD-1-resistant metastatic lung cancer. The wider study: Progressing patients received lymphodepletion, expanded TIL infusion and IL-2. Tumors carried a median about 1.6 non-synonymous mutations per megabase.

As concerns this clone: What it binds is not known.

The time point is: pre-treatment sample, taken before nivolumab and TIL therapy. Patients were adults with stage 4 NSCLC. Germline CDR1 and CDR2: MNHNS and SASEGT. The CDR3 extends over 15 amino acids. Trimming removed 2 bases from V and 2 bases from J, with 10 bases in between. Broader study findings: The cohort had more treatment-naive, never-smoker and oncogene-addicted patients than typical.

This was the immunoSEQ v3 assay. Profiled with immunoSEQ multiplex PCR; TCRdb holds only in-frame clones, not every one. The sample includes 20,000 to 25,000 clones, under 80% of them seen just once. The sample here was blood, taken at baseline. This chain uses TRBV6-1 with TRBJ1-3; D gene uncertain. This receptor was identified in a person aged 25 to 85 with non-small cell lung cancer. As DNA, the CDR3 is TGTGCCAGCAGTGAAAATCCCACAGCTGGAAACACCATATATTTT. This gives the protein CASSENPTAGNTIYF.